This T cell receptor (beta chain) was sequenced in a study of T cell changes during pregnancy in multiple sclerosis. Here immunoSEQ multiplex PCR was the method, and the copy in TCRdb shows in-frame clones only, minus some. Of about 51,000 clones detected, around 93% appear once; the ten largest clones hold around 1.9%. The germline V gene has CDR1 SGDLS and CDR2 YYNGEE. Trimming at V came to 3 bases and at J to 6 bases, leaving 7 bases not matched to a gene. The CDR3 sequence is 15 residues long. This TCR was sampled from a female donor with multiple sclerosis, enrolled in a pregnancy study. The J gene is TRBJ1-4, the V gene TRBV9, with 8 bases fitting TRBD1. The source material was peripheral blood, sampled in the second trimester of pregnancy. CDR3 sequence: CASSDMPDRDEKLFF. In DNA form, the CDR3 reads TGTGCCAGCAGCGATATGCCGGACAGGGATGAAAAACTGTTTTTT.